The source of this T cell receptor beta chain is a study of immune evolution from preneoplasia to lung adenocarcinoma (dated by TCRdb to 2020 to 2023). About the full investigation: No AAH lesions showed HLA loss of heterozygosity, compared with about 6.3% of AIS, around 16% of MIA and less than 35% of ADC lesions. The TCR sequencing data were obtained from 51 patients. The study used immune gene expression, TCR sequencing and multiplex immunofluorescence to profile the immune contexture of lung adenocarcinoma precursors and invasive adenocarcinoma. Resected precursor lesions (AAH, AIS, MIA) and invasive adenocarcinomas were compared against paired morphologically normal lung tissue. POLYSOLVER was used to infer Class I HLA alleles from exome data, and LOHHLA was used to detect allele-specific HLA loss. It was reported in the study that more than 85 samples were used for TCR sequencing. Sample size was based on specimen availability rather than a prior power calculation. The overall cohort comprised 53 patients with pulmonary nodules who underwent surgical resection. Whole exome sequencing and methylation data from the same cohort of nodules were integrated with the immune data.

The paper's findings and limits, for the study overall: Top T cell clone frequencies were highest in normal lung and appeared to decrease progressively from AAH through AIS, MIA and invasive adenocarcinoma. Normal lung showed the highest clonality, whereas later-stage lesions appeared to have higher T cell density and diversity but lower clonality. The findings were based on association rather than direct causation, and larger cohorts with long-term follow-up and longitudinal biopsies were deemed needed. Compared with EGFR-mutant or double wild-type lesions, KRAS-mutant nodules had the highest T cell clonality. Because all patients came from Japan and China, whether the findings apply to Western populations was uncertain.

TCR beta CDR3 regions were sequenced from DNA using the immunoSEQ hsTCRbeta Kit. Turning to the authors' computational methods: The ImmunoSEQ Analyzer was used to analyse the TCR sequencing data. T cell clonality was defined as 1 minus Pielou's evenness, as computed on productive rearrangements. T cell diversity was measured with the inverse Simpson index on productive templates. T cell density was defined as TCR beta template counts normalized to usable DNA, with usable DNA estimated by amplifying and sequencing housekeeping genes. Two-sided Kruskal-Wallis tests were used to compare TCR metrics between histologic stages. TCRdb re-hosts the immuneACCESS table, in-frame sequences only. Its copies lack some clones; in the studies checked, an unresolved V gene accounts for under half of them, and the cause for the rest is not known. V and J calls and clone size follow that table, whereas D and trimming were derived from the DNA. This sample comprises thousands of clones, around 83% of them detected only once. The biggest ten clones account for approximately 2.5% of the sample.

Patients underwent resection in Japan or China between about 2013 and 2018. Two lung cancer pathologists independently reviewed H&E slides to confirm the histologic diagnosis of every case. For nucleic acid extraction, premalignant or tumor cells were enriched by macro-dissection following pathologic assessment. DNA was isolated from FFPE tissue using the AllPrep DNA/RNA FFPE Kit. As to this clone: Which antigen it targets is not known. No qualities accompany the bases; no much larger clone lies one base away.

Between the V and J ends, shortened by 3 bases and 6 bases respectively, the junction contains 9 bases. The CDR3 sequence holds 13 residues, the cysteine and phenylalanine included. Only the CDR3 portion is preserved as DNA: 39 bases, with reading frame beginning at the first base. The germline V gene specifies SGDLS as CDR1 and YYNGEE as CDR2. Source material: FFPE invasive lung adenocarcinoma tissue. The cell subset or site label on this specimen signifies: frankly invasive lung adenocarcinoma (ADC). The chain was built from TRBV9 and TRBJ2-2; the D gene remains uncertain. This receptor was identified in a person aged 45 to 69 with lung adenocarcinoma. The CDR3 protein is CASSASFSGELFF. In nucleotide form, the sequence is TGTGCCAGCAGCGCCTCCTTCTCCGGGGAGCTGTTTTTT.